These T cell receptor beta chains were read from a single sample in a study of blood T cell repertoires in COVID-19. Produced via immunoSEQ multiplex PCR; TCRdb's table is partial and in-frame only. This table holds 130,000 or so clones, roughly 80% found once. Sequencing was performed on PBMCs or T cells enriched from blood (not recorded which). The origin of the receptors is a young man who had recovered from COVID-19. Each CDR3 is given with its conserved first and last residue. D genes are given only for firm matches. The size of a clone is reported for some rows only, either as once, few or many, or as a class for expanded clones.

CDR3nt,CDR3aa,v_gene,d_gene,len,abundance,j_gene
TGCGCCAGCAGCCAAGAGGAGCAGTTAAGTTACGAGCAGTACTTC,CASSQEEQLSYEQYF,TRBV4-1,NA,15,few,TRBJ2-7
TGTGCCAGCAGTTTATCTCCGGGCTATGGCTACACCTTC,CASSLSPGYGYTF,TRBV27,NA,13,NA,TRBJ1-2
TGTGCCAGCAGTTCGGGACAGGGGGCACATTCACCCCTCCACTTT,CASSSGQGAHSPLHF,TRBV6-5,TRBD1,15,NA,TRBJ1-6
TGTGCCAGCAGCTTAGCGAGGACATCGCCGGCCAATGAGCAGTTCTTC,CASSLARTSPANEQFF,TRBV7-2,NA,16,once,TRBJ2-1
TGTGCCAGCAGCCCGGGACAGCTAGAAGGAGGGGCTTTCTTT,CASSPGQLEGGAFF,TRBV9,TRBD1,14,NA,TRBJ1-1
TGCGCCAGCAGCTTTTCCACGACGGGTCAAGAGACCCAGTACTTC,CASSFSTTGQETQYF,TRBV5-1,NA,15,NA,TRBJ2-5
TGTGCCATCAGTGAGGGAGTATCGGGGCAGCCCCAGCATTTT,CAISEGVSGQPQHF,TRBV10-3,NA,14,NA,TRBJ1-5
TGTGCCAGCACCCCGGGGGGGACCAATCAGCCCCAGCATTTT,CASTPGGTNQPQHF,TRBV28,NA,14,NA,TRBJ1-5
TGTGCCAGCAGCCAGAATCCACAGGGGGCTGAAGCATTCGGCGAGCAGTACTTC,CASSQNPQGAEAFGEQYF,TRBV3-1/TRBV3-2,TRBD1,18,NA,TRBJ2-7
TGTGCCAGCACCCCAGGGAGGACAGGGAACCAAGAGACCCAGTACTTC,CASTPGRTGNQETQYF,TRBV7-9,TRBD1,16,NA,TRBJ2-5